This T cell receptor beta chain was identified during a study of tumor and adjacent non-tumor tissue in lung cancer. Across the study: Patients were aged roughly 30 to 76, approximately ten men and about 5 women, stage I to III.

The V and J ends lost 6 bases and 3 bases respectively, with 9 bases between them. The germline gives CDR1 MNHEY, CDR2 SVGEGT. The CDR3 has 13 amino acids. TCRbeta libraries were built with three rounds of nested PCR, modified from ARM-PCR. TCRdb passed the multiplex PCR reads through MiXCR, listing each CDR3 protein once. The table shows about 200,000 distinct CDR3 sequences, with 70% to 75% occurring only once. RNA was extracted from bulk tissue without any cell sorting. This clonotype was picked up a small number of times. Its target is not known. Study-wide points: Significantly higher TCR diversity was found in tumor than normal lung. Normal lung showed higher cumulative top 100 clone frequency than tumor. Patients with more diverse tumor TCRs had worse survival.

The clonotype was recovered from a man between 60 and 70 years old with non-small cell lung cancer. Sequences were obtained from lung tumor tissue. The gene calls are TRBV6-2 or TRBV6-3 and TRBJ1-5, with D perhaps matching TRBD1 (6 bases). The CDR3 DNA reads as TGTGCCAGCAGGGACAGCAACAATCAGCCCCAGCATTTT. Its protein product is CASRDSNNQPQHF.